This TCR beta chain derives from a study of blood T cell repertoires in COVID-19. Looking at the study overall: Sources were T cells, B-cell-depleted T cells, or PBMCs; the material itself was cDNA or gDNA.

In the original analysis: Amplification from reference gene primers served as the basis for estimated nucleated cell counts. The repertoire was sequenced with immunoSEQ multiplex PCR; TCRdb's copy has only in-frame clones and lacks some. That table gives V, J and clone size, and the DNA gave D and trimming. The sample includes about 88,000 clones, roughly 91% of them seen just once. The germline gives CDR1 SGHTA, CDR2 FQGNSA. V shed 5 bases and J 4 bases; nucleotides not matched to a gene: 4. The CDR3 length is 13 residues. The sequenced material came from peripheral blood. The sequence was obtained from a man aged 18 to 30 with COVID-19, enrolled during active disease. This rearrangement joins TRBV7-2 to TRBJ2-7; 8 nucleotides agree with TRBD1. This CDR3 reads CASSMDRVYEQYF. DNA of the CDR3: TGTGCCAGCAGCATGGACAGGGTGTACGAGCAGTACTTC.